The following is a T cell receptor (beta chain) sequence with its context. Its antigen is unknown. The source of the sample is a study of PD-L1 blockade in urothelial cancer. In the study overall: Study patients had been treated with 0 to 3 previous chemotherapy regimens.

Libraries were prepared by immunoSEQ multiplex PCR; TCRdb keeps only in-frame clonotypes and omits some of them. The data show roughly 100,000 clones, roughly 90% seen once. Notes on the study in general: Tumor-associated blood clones were expanded more by durable-benefit patients at 3 weeks.

Regarding time point: pretreatment peripheral blood. Trimming pared 5 bases from V and 0 bases from J, leaving 16 bases between. CDR1 is SGHAT, CDR2 FQDESV, per germline (reference sequence). The CDR3 contains 16 residues. The chain carries TRBV11-1 and TRBJ1-1, with a possible D match to TRBD1 (5 bases). This receptor was identified in an elderly woman with urothelial cancer. Sequencing was performed on PBMCs, taken around atezolizumab (anti-PD-L1) treatment. CDR3 DNA: TGTGCCAGCAGCCAACATACGGCAGGGATGAACACTGAAGCTTTCTTT. Protein sequence: CASSQHTAGMNTEAFF.